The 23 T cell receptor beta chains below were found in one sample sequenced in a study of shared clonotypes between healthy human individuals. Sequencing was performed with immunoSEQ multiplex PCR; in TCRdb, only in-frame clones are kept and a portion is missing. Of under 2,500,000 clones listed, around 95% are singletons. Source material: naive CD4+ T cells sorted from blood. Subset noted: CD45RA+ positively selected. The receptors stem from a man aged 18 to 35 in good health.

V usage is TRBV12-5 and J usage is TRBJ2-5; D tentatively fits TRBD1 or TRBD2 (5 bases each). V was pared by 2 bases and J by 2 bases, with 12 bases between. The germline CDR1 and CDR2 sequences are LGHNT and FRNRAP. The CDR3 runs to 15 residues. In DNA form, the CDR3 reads TGTGCTAGTGGTTTGAGAGGTGGGGGTCAAGAGACCCAGTACTTC. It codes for CASGLRGGGQETQYF.

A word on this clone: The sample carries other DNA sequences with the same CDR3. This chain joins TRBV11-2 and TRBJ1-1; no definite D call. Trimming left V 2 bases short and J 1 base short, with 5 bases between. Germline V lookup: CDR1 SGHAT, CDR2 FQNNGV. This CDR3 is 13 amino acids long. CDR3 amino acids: CASSLRQNTEAFF. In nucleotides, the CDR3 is TGTGCCAGCAGCTTAAGACAGAACACTGAAGCTTTCTTT.

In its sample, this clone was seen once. CDR3 in amino acids: CAWAGVTVGEQYF. CDR3 DNA: TGTGCCTGGGCCGGGGTTACGGTGGGCGAGCAGTACTTC. The chain joins TRBV30 to TRBJ2-7; weak D call: TRBD2 (5 bases). Germline-derived CDR1 and CDR2 are GTSNPN and SVGIG (reference sequence). The CDR3 runs to 13 residues. The ends were cut back, 5 bases at V and 6 bases at J, with 17 bases in the middle.

CDR3 in amino acids: CASSPRDYRTDTQYF. In DNA, the CDR3 is TGTGCCAGCAGCCCCCGGGACTACCGCACAGATACGCAGTATTTT. V usage is TRBV13 and J usage is TRBJ2-3; 7 positions match TRBD2. This CDR3 comprises 15 residues. J gave up 1 base and V 5 bases, and 6 bases lay outside the gene matches. Germline V CDR1 and CDR2: PRHDT, FYEKMQ (reference sequence).

The CDR3 nucleotides are TGTGCCAGCAGCTCAGGAGGCTTTTCCATTGAGCAGTTCTTC. It yields the protein CASSSGGFSIEQFF. The chain uses TRBV9 and TRBJ2-1, with D possibly being TRBD2 (5 bases). V was pared by 4 bases and J by 9 bases, with 17 bases between. This CDR3 spans 14 amino acids. CDR1 SGDLS and CDR2 YYNGEE come from the germline V gene.

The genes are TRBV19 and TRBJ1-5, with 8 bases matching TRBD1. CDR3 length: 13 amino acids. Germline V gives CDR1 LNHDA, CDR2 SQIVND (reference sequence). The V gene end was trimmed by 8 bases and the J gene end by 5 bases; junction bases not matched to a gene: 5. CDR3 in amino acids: CASAGTGDQPQHF. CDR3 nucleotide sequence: TGTGCCAGTGCTGGGACAGGAGATCAGCCCCAGCATTTT.

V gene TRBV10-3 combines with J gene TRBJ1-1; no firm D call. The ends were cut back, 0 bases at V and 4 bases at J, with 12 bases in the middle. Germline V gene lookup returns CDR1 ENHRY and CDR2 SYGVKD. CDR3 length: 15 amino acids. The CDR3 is CAISESGRQVTEAFF. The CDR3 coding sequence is TGTGCCATCAGTGAGTCCGGCCGCCAGGTCACTGAAGCTTTCTTT.

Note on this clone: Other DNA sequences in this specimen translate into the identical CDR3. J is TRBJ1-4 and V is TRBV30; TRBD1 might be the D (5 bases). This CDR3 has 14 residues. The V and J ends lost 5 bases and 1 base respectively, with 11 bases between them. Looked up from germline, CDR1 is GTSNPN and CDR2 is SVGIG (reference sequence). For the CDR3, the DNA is TGTGCCTGGTCTCTCGGGGGAACTAATGAAAAACTGTTTTTT. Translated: CAWSLGGTNEKLFF.

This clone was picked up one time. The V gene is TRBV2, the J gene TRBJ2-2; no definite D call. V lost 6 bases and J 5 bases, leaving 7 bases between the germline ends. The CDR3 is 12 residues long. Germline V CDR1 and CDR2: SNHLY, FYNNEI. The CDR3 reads CASRYTTGELFF. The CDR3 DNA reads TGTGCCAGCAGATATACTACCGGGGAGCTGTTTTTT.

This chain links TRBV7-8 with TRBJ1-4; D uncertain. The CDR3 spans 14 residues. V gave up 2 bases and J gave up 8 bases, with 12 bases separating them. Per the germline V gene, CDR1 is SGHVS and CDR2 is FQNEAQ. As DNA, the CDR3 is TGTGCCAGCAGCTTAACTATGCGCGGCGAAAAACTGTTTTTT. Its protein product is CASSLTMRGEKLFF.

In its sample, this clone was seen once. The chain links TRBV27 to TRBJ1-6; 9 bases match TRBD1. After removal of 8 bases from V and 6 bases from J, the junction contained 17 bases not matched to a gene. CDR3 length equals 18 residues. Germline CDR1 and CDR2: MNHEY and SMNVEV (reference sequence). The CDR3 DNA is TGTGCCAGCCAAAAAACGCCGGGACAGGGCCTAAGTAATTCACCCCTCCACTTT. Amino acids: CASQKTPGQGLSNSPLHF.

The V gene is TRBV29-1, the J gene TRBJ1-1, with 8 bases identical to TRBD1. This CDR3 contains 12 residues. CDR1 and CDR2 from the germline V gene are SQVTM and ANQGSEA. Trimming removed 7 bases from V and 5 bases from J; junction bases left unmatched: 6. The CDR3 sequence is CSGTGGGTEAFF. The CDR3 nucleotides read TGCAGCGGTACAGGGGGAGGGACTGAAGCTTTCTTT.

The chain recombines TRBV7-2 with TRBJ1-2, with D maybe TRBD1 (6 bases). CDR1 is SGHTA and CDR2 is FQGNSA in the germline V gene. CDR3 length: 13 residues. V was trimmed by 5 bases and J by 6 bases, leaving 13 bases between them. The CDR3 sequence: CASSPGTSHGYTF. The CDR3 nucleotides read TGTGCCAGCAGCCCCGGGACAAGCCATGGCTACACCTTC.

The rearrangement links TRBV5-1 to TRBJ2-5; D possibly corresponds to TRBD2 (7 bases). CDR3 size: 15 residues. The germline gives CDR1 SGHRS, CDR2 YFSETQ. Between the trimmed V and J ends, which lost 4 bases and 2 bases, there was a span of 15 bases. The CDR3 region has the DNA TGCGCCAGCAGCCCCGGGGGAGGGGGGCAAGAGACCCAGTACTTC. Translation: CASSPGGGGQETQYF.

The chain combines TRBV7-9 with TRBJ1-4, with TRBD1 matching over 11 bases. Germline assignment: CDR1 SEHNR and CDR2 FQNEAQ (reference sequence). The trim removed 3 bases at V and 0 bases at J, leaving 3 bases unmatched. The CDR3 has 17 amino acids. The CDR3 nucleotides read TGTGCCAGCAGCTTCCGGGACAGGGGGTCAACTAATGAAAAACTGTTTTTT. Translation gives CASSFRDRGSTNEKLFF. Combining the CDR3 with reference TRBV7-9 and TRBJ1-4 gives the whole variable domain DTGVSQNPRHKITKRGQNVTFRCDPISEHNRLYWYRQTLGQGPEFLTYFQNEAQLEKSRLLSDRFSAERPKGSFSTLEIQRTEQGDSAMYLCASSFRDRGSTNEKLFFGSGTQLSVL.

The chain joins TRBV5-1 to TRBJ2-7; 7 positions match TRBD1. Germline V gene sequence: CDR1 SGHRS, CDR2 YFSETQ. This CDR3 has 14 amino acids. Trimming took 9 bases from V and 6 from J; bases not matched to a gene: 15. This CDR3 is CATKNGQERSEQYF. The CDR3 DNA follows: TGCGCCACCAAGAACGGACAGGAGAGGTCCGAGCAGTACTTC.

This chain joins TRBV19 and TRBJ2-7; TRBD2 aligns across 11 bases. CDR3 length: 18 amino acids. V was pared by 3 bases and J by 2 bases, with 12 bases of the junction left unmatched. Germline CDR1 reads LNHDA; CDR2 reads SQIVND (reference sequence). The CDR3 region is CASSIIGLAGGRTYEQYF. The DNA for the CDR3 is TGTGCCAGTAGTATTATTGGTCTAGCGGGAGGTCGGACCTACGAGCAGTACTTC.

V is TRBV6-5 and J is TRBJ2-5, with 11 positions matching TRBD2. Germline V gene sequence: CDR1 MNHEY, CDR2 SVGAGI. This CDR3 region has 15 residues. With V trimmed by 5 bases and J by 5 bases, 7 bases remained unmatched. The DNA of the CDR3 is TGTGCCAGCAGTCCCTGGGGACTAGCGGAGGAGACCCAGTACTTC. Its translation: CASSPWGLAEETQYF.

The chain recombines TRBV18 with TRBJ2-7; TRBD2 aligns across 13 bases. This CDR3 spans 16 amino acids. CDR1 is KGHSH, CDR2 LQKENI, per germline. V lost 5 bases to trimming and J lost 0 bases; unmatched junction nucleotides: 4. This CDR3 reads CASSTSGGAFSYEQYF. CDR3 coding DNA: TGTGCCAGCTCAACTAGCGGGGGGGCCTTCTCCTACGAGCAGTACTTC.

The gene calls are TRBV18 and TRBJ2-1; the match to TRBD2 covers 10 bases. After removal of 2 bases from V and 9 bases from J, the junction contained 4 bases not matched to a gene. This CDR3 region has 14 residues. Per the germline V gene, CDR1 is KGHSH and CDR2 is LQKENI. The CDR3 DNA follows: TGTGCCAGCTCACCAGATCTAGCGGGAGCTGAGCAGTTCTTC. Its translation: CASSPDLAGAEQFF.

DNA for the CDR3: TGTGCCGACTCGCCGGGGGGGGGCGGCTACACCTTC. Its translation is CADSPGGGGYTF. V usage is TRBV30 and J usage is TRBJ1-2, with a tentative D call TRBD1 (6 bases). Trimming left V 8 bases short and J 8 bases short, with 18 bases between. From germline, CDR1 is GTSNPN and CDR2 SVGIG (reference sequence). This CDR3 is built from 12 residues.

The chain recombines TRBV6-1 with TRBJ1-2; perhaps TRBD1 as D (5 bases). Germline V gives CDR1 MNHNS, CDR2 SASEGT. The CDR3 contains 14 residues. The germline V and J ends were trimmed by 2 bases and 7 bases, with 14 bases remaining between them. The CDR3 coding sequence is TGTGCCAGCAGTGAATTCCCCTCCGGGGGTGGCTACACCTTC. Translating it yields CASSEFPSGGGYTF.

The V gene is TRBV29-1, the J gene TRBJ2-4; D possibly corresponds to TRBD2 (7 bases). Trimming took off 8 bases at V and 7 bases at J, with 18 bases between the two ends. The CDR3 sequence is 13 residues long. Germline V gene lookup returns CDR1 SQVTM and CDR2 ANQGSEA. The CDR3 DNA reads TGCAGCACCCTTGGGGGGGCACGGAACATTCAGTACTTC. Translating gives CSTLGGARNIQYF.